The 20 T cell receptor beta chains below all came from one sample that was sequenced in a study of cytotoxic CD8 clonotypes in ibrutinib-treated CLL (dated by TCRdb to the early 2020s). The library was produced with the immunoSEQ multiplex PCR assay. TCRdb limited this immuneACCESS table to in-frame rearrangements with V and J called. A share of clones is missing; checked studies link under half to unresolved V genes, and the rest is unexplained. Counted in this sample were some 290,000 clones; roughly 85% of them appeared once. The top ten clones comprise 6.5% to 8.5% of the sample. The sequences come from PBMCs, collected before ibrutinib treatment. These receptors originate from a human donor with chronic lymphocytic leukemia.

The chain joins TRBV15 to TRBJ2-3, with TRBD2 matching 8 bases. V shed 1 base, J shed 4 bases, and the junction held 1 base outside the gene matches. Germline CDR1 LNHNV, CDR2 YYDKDF (reference sequence). The CDR3 has 14 amino acids. The CDR3 reads CATSRAGGPDTQYF. DNA of the CDR3: TGTGCCACCAGCAGAGCGGGAGGGCCAGATACGCAGTATTTT.

This clone turned up a few times. This chain connects TRBV9 to TRBJ2-1; 9 bases fit TRBD2. Germline V lookup: CDR1 SGDLS, CDR2 YYNGEE. The CDR3 is made up of 15 amino acids. After removal of 0 bases from V and 7 bases from J, the junction contained 5 bases not matched to a gene. CDR3 region: CASSVGAGGPNEQFF. The DNA for the CDR3 is TGTGCCAGCAGCGTAGGTGCGGGAGGGCCGAATGAGCAGTTCTTC. Filled out from reference TRBV9 and TRBJ2-1, the complete variable domain reads DSGVTQTPKHLITATGQRVTLRCSPRSGDLSVYWYQQSLDQGLQFLIQYYNGEERAKGNILERFSAQQFPDLHSELNLSSLELGDSALYFCASSVGAGGPNEQFFGPGTRLTVL.

The chain carries TRBV5-4 and TRBJ2-1; D might be TRBD2 (5 bases). The ends were cut back, 3 bases at V and 7 bases at J, with 14 bases in the middle. The CDR3 length is 14 residues. The germline V gene has CDR1 SGHNT and CDR2 YYREEE (reference sequence). The CDR3 is CASSSPDWVNEQFF. CDR3 nucleotide sequence: TGTGCCAGCAGCTCCCCGGACTGGGTTAATGAGCAGTTCTTC.

The rearrangement joins TRBV28 to TRBJ1-3; D unclear. CDR1 is MDHEN, CDR2 SYDVKM, per germline. Trimming shortened V by 7 bases and J by 5 bases, and 9 bases separated the two germline ends. There are 12 residues in the CDR3. CDR3 nucleotides: TGTGCCAGCACCTGGGCCCGAAACACCATATATTTT. Its translation is CASTWARNTIYF.

The rearrangement links TRBV5-1 to TRBJ2-7; 9 bases match TRBD1. The V gene's germline CDR1 is SGHRS and CDR2 YFSETQ. The CDR3 spans 15 residues. V shed 2 bases and J 5 bases; nucleotides not matched to a gene: 8. The CDR3 protein is CASSFKQGAFDEQYF. The CDR3 coding sequence is TGCGCCAGCAGCTTTAAACAGGGGGCTTTCGACGAGCAGTACTTC.

The rearrangement links TRBV25-1 to TRBJ2-1; D is uncertain. The germline CDR1 and CDR2 sequences are MGHDK and SYGVNS. The CDR3 covers 12 residues. V lost 5 bases, J lost 6 bases, and 8 bases lay in between. The CDR3 DNA is TGTGCCAGCAGTCCCCAACTCAATGAGCAGTTCTTC. It yields the protein CASSPQLNEQFF.

The rearrangement joins TRBV6-1 to TRBJ1-2, with 9 nucleotides matching TRBD1. The germline CDR1 and CDR2 sequences are MNHNS and SASEGT. Trimming took 6 bases from V and 13 from J; bases not matched to a gene: 9. The CDR3 runs 12 residues. The chain's CDR3 is CASSPMDRGGTF. Written as DNA, the CDR3 is TGTGCCAGCAGCCCTATGGACAGGGGAGGCACCTTC.

The count of this clone is one. The chain is built from TRBV7-9 and TRBJ1-1; maybe TRBD1 (5 bases). Germline-derived CDR1 and CDR2 are SEHNR and FQNEAQ (reference sequence). V lost 5 bases to trimming and J lost 10 bases, with 20 bases between them. The CDR3 has 14 residues. DNA of the CDR3: TGTGCCAGCAGCCCACCAACGGGGACCCGGGCAGCTTTCTTT. Translated: CASSPPTGTRAAFF.

The chain combines TRBV12-5 with TRBJ2-7; D is uncertain. Trimming took 6 bases from V and 5 from J, leaving 11 bases between them. Germline V lookup: CDR1 LGHNT, CDR2 FRNRAP. The CDR3 consists of 12 residues. Here the CDR3 DNA reads TGTGCTAGTGGCCCGGCCATCCACGAGCAGTACTTC. As protein: CASGPAIHEQYF.

This chain joins TRBV5-6 and TRBJ2-3, with TRBD1 matching 7 bases. Germline CDR1 is SGHDT and CDR2 is YYEEEE. The V segment lost 5 bases and the J segment 3 bases; nucleotides outside the gene matches: 9. CDR3 length: 15 residues. The CDR3 coding sequence is TGTGCCAGCAGAGCTACAGGGGATGTAACAGATACGCAGTATTTT. Translating it yields CASRATGDVTDTQYF.

This clone was found a few times. The V and J genes are TRBV19 and TRBJ2-2; D remains unclear. CDR3 length: 15 residues. Germline CDR1 and CDR2: LNHDA and SQIVND (reference sequence). V was trimmed by 5 bases and J by 2 bases, leaving 12 bases between them. The CDR3: CASSFGRINTGELFF. In DNA, the CDR3 is TGTGCCAGTAGTTTCGGACGAATTAACACCGGGGAGCTGTTTTTT. Variable domain in full (rest from reference TRBV19 and TRBJ2-2): DGGITQSPKYLFRKEGQNVTLSCEQNLNHDAMYWYRQDPGQGLRLIYYSQIVNDFQKGDIAEGYSVSREKKESFPLTVTSAQKNPTAFYLCASSFGRINTGELFFGEGSRLTVL.

This clone has a single count. The chain has TRBV29-1 and TRBJ2-7, with 14 bases matching TRBD2. Germline V gives CDR1 SQVTM, CDR2 ANQGSEA. The trim removed 1 base at V and 2 bases at J, leaving 4 bases unmatched. The CDR3 length is 16 residues. CDR3 protein: CSVEGTSGRTTYEQYF. The CDR3 region has the DNA TGCAGCGTTGAAGGGACTAGCGGGAGGACAACCTACGAGCAGTACTTC.

The chain employs TRBV5-1 and TRBJ2-5; 7 bases map to TRBD2. The CDR3 has 13 residues. The junction had 1 base not matched to a gene; V was cut back by 0 bases and J by 5 bases. Germline values: CDR1 SGHRS, CDR2 YFSETQ. The CDR3 region is CASSLDGGETQYF. Written as DNA, the CDR3 is TGCGCCAGCAGCTTGGACGGGGGGGAGACCCAGTACTTC. Filled out from reference TRBV5-1 and TRBJ2-5, the complete variable domain reads KAGVTQTPRYLIKTRGQQVTLSCSPISGHRSVSWYQQTPGQGLQFLFEYFSETQRNKGNFPGRFSGRQFSNSRSEMNVSTLELGDSALYLCASSLDGGETQYFGPGTRLLVL.

J is TRBJ2-7 and V is TRBV19, with a possible D match to TRBD1 (6 bases). Germline V gene data show CDR1 as LNHDA and CDR2 as SQIVND (reference sequence). V dropped 5 bases and J dropped 3 bases, with 17 bases sitting between them. The CDR3 is 15 amino acids. The CDR3 spells CASSATGTLLYEQYF. The CDR3 DNA follows: TGTGCCAGTAGTGCTACAGGGACCCTACTCTACGAGCAGTACTTC.

Comments on this clone: The sample contains more than one DNA sequence encoding this CDR3. V and J are TRBV7-2 and TRBJ2-2; perhaps D is TRBD1 or TRBD2 (5 bases each). Germline V gene lookup returns CDR1 SGHTA and CDR2 FQGNSA. V was shortened by 3 bases and J by 0 bases, with 8 bases between the two germline ends. There are 15 residues in the CDR3. The CDR3: CASSFGTANTGELFF. CDR3 nucleotides: TGTGCCAGCAGCTTCGGGACGGCGAACACCGGGGAGCTGTTTTTT.

The V call is TRBV18, the J call TRBJ1-5, with D possibly TRBD1 on 5 matching bases. Trimming stripped 3 bases from V and 3 bases from J, with 9 bases between. The germline gives CDR1 KGHSH, CDR2 LQKENI. CDR3 length equals 14 residues. CDR3 nucleotides: TGTGCCAGCTCACCTGACAGCCTCAATCAGCCCCAGCATTTT. Protein sequence: CASSPDSLNQPQHF.

This clone showed up just once. This sequence joins TRBV27 and TRBJ2-7; the match to TRBD2 covers 13 bases. The CDR3 contains 18 residues. Looked up from germline, CDR1 is MNHEY and CDR2 is SMNVEV (reference sequence). J lost 7 bases, V lost 5 bases, and 17 bases had no gene match. CDR3 amino acids: CASSQYYRRTSGSSEQYF. CDR3 nucleotide sequence: TGTGCCAGCAGTCAGTATTACCGACGGACTAGCGGGAGTTCGGAGCAGTACTTC.

This clone was found once. The genes are TRBV11-2 and TRBJ2-7, with 9 bases identical to TRBD1. The CDR3 is 16 residues long. Germline assignment: CDR1 SGHAT and CDR2 FQNNGV. The trim removed 2 bases at V and 0 bases at J, leaving 5 bases unmatched. The CDR3 here is CASSLTPGQGSYEQYF. The DNA of the CDR3 is TGTGCCAGCAGCTTAACACCGGGACAGGGCTCCTACGAGCAGTACTTC.

The V gene is TRBV7-9, the J gene TRBJ2-5, with a possible D match to TRBD2 (6 bases). CDR1 and CDR2 (germline): SEHNR, FQNEAQ (reference sequence). Trimming removed 5 bases at V and 2 bases at J, with 12 bases between. The CDR3 spans 14 residues. The CDR3 sequence: CASSRRRDQETQYF. The CDR3 DNA is TGTGCCAGCAGCAGGAGGCGGGATCAAGAGACCCAGTACTTC.

This clone was seen only a few times. In DNA form, the CDR3 reads TGTGCCAGCAGCGCAAGCCTGACTAGCGGGCAGTACAATGAGCAGTTCTTC. It is translated as CASSASLTSGQYNEQFF. The genes are TRBV11-2 and TRBJ2-1; 10 bases fit TRBD2. J was trimmed by 4 bases and V by 5 bases; bases with no gene match: 11. Per the germline V gene, CDR1 is SGHAT and CDR2 is FQNNGV. The CDR3 is 17 residues long.